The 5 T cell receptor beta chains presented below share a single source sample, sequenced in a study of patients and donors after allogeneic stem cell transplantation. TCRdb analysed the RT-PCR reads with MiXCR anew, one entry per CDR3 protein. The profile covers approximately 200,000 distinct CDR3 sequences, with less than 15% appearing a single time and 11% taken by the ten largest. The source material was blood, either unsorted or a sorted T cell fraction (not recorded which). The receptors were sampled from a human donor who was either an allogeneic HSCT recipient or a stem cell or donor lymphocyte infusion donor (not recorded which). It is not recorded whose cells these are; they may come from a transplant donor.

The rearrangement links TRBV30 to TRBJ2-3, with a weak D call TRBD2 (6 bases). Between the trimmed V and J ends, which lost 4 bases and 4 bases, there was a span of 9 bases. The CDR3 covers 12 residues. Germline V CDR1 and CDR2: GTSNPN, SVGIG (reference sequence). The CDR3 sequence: CAWNWGADTQYF. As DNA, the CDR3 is TGTGCCTGGAACTGGGGGGCAGATACGCAGTATTTT.

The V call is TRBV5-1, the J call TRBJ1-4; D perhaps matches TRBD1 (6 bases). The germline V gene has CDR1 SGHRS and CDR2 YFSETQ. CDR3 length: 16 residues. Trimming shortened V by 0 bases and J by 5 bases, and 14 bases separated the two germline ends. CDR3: CASSLAPPGQNEKLFF. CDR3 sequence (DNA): TGCGCCAGCAGCTTGGCCCCCCCCGGACAGAATGAAAAACTGTTTTTT.

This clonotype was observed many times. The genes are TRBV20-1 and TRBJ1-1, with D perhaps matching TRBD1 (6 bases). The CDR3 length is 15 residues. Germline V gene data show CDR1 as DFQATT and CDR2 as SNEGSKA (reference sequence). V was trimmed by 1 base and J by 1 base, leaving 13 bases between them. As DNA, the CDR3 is TGCAGTGCTAGAGCCGCCGACAGGCCGAACACTGAAGCTTTCTTT. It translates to CSARAADRPNTEAFF.

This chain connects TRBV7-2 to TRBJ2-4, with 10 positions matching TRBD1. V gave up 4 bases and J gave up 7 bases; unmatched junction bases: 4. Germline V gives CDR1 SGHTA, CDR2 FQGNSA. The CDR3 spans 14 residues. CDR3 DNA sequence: TGTGCCAGCAGCTCGGGACAGGGGTTGAACATTCAGTACTTC. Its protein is CASSSGQGLNIQYF.

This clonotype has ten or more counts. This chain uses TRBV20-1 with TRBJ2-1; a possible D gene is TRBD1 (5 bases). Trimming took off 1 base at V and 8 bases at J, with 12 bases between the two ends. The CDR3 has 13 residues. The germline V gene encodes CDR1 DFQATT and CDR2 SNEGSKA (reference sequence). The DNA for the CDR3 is TGCAGTGCTAGAGGCTCAGGGCGCCATGAGCAGTTCTTC. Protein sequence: CSARGSGRHEQFF.